This T cell receptor beta chain was identified during a study of cytomegalovirus exposure and HLA in healthy donors. Study overall: The 120 validation repertoires matched the roughly 700 first-cohort repertoires in platform, a later analysis reported. Study-wide results and caveats: Clusters of TCRs from the first cohort tended to co-occur in the roughly 120 validation repertoires (as a later analysis found). Among the CMV-associated chains, a few were confirmed in vitro as specific for CMV antigens.

Some clones are missing from TCRdb's copy, which holds only in-frame ones; the method was immunoSEQ multiplex PCR. There are a few hundred thousand clones in the sample; roughly 85% occur only once, and 0.83% lies in the top ten. About this clone itself: Its antigen is unknown.

This CDR3 contains 14 residues. Germline V CDR1 and CDR2: SNHLY, FYNNEI. V lost 8 bases to trimming and J lost 0 bases; unmatched junction nucleotides: 5. The rearrangement joins TRBV2 to TRBJ1-1, with TRBD1 matching 8 bases. Specimen: PBMCs. The TCR comes from a woman aged 18-30 years in good health and CMV-seronegative. CDR3 loop: CASGDRFMNTEAFF. The CDR3, as DNA: TGTGCCAGCGGGGACAGGTTCATGAACACTGAAGCTTTCTTT.